The rows below give T cell receptor beta chains drawn from one sample of a study of blood T cell repertoires in COVID-19. Assay used: immunoSEQ multiplex PCR; TCRdb lists only in-frame clones, some missing. In the table there are tens of thousands of clones, just under 85% of which are singletons. Sequencing was performed on peripheral blood. The receptors stem from a man in his fifties with acute or convalescent COVID-19. Each CDR3 is given without its conserved first and last residue. Fields, in order: V gene, J gene, CDR3 protein.

V: TRBV7-9; J: TRBJ1-5; CDR3: ASAGPGNQPQH
V: TRBV18; J: TRBJ2-5; CDR3: ASSRRRGSGSNAETQY
V: TRBV7-8; J: TRBJ2-3; CDR3: ASSVMTSSGTDTQY
V: TRBV7-2; J: TRBJ2-1; CDR3: ASSPTGPGEQF
V: TRBV30; J: TRBJ2-7; CDR3: AWTKGQPYYEQY
V: TRBV5-1; J: TRBJ2-1; CDR3: ASSLAARQGKQF
V: TRBV5-1; J: TRBJ2-1; CDR3: ASSLASGQRIIEQF
V: TRBV7-9; J: TRBJ1-3; CDR3: ASSNENRGSIY
V: TRBV13; J: TRBJ2-1; CDR3: ASSLGAGGSYNEQF
V: TRBV5-3; J: TRBJ1-2; CDR3: ARSADGYT
V: TRBV7-9; J: TRBJ1-4; CDR3: ASSPRDRVKLF
V: TRBV4-3; J: TRBJ2-7; CDR3: ASSPGPGGSYEQY
V: TRBV11-1; J: TRBJ1-1; CDR3: ASSKGGTANTEAF
V: TRBV18; J: TRBJ1-2; CDR3: ASSKDSYGYT
V: TRBV7-9; J: TRBJ2-3; CDR3: ASSFSGGETDTQY
V: TRBV5-1; J: TRBJ2-1; CDR3: ASSTLAGGAVNEQF
V: TRBV9; J: TRBJ2-7; CDR3: ASSVDPSGRDTYEQY
V: TRBV19; J: TRBJ1-5; CDR3: ASSIDPGGMQPQH
V: TRBV28; J: TRBJ2-1; CDR3: ASNSGSQHNEQF